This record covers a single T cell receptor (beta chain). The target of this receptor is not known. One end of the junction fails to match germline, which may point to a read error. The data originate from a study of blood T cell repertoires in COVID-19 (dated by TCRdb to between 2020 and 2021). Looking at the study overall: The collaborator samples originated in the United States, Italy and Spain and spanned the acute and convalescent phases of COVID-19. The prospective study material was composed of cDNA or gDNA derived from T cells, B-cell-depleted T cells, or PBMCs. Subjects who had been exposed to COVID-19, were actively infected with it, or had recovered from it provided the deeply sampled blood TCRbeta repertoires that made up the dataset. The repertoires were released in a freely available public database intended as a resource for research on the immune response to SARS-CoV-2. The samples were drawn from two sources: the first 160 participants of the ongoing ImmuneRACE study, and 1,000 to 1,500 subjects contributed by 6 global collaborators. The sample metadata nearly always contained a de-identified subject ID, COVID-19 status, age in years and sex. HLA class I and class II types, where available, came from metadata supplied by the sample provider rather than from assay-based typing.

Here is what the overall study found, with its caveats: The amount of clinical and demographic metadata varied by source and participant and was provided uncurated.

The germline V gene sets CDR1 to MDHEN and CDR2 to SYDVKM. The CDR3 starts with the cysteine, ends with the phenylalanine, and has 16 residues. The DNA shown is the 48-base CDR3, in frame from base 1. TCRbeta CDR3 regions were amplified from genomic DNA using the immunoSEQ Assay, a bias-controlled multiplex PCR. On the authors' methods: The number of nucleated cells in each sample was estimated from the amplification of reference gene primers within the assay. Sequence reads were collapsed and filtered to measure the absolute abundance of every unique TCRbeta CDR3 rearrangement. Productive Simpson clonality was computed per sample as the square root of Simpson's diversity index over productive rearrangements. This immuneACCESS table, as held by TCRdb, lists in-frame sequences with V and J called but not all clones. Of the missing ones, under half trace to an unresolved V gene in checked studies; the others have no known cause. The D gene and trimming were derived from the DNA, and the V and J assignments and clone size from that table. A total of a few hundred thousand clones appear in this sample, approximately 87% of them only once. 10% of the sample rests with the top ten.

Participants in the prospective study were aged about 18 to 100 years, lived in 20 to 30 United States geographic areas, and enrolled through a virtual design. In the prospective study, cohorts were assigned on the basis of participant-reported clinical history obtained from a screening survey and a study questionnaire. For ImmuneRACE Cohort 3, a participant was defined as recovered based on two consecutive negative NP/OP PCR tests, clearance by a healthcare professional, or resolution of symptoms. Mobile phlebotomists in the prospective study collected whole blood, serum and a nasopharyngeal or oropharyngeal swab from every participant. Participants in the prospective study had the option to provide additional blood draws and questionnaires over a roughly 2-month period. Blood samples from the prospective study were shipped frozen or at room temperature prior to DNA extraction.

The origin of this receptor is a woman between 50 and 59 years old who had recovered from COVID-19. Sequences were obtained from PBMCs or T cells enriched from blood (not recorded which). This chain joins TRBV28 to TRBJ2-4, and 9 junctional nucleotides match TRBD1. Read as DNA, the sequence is TGTGCCAGCAGTCTATCGGGACAGGGCCCCCTCTCCATTCTCACCTTC. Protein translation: CASSLSGQGPLSILTF.